The 9 T cell receptor beta chains below were found in one sample sequenced in a study of blood T cells in healthy people across ages. Combining a sample-barcoded 5' primer with a J-beta primer mix, a second PCR ran for 7 to 11 cycles. Each CDR3 protein is one row after TCRdb ran MiXCR on the 5' RACE reads. Of fewer than 1,000,000 distinct CDR3 sequences listed, 46% are singletons. Sequenced: blood. All receptors derive from a man older than 75 in good health.

This clonotype was observed a handful of times. A much more abundant neighbour one base away suggests this may be a read error. This chain uses TRBV9 with TRBJ2-5, with 12 bases lining up with TRBD2. Per germline, CDR1 SGDLS and CDR2 YYNGEE. The CDR3 has 15 amino acids. With 1 base clipped from V and 11 bases from J, the junction kept 9 bases outside the gene matches. The CDR3 DNA reads TGTGCCAGCAGCGTACGACTAGCGGGAGATGGTGAGCAGTACTTC. Translated, it gives CASSVRLAGDGEQYF.

This clonotype occurred a few times. This chain uses TRBV11-3 with TRBJ2-3, with D possibly being TRBD2 (5 bases). V was cut by 0 bases and J by 0 bases, with 7 bases left in between. The length of the CDR3 is 15 residues. The germline V gene has CDR1 SGHNT and CDR2 YENEEA. The CDR3 DNA reads as TGTGCCAGCAGCTTAGAGTGGAGGAGCACAGATACGCAGTATTTT. It specifies CASSLEWRSTDTQYF.

V and J are TRBV4-2 and TRBJ2-1, with 9 bases aligning to TRBD2. The trim removed 0 bases at V and 4 bases at J, leaving 1 base unmatched. The CDR3 runs to 15 residues. Per the germline V gene, CDR1 is LGHNA and CDR2 is YNFKEQ. Written as DNA, the CDR3 is TGTGCCAGCAGCCAAGAACTAGCGGGTTACAATGAGCAGTTCTTC. Its translation: CASSQELAGYNEQFF.

The rearrangement links TRBV4-1 to TRBJ1-2; D is perhaps TRBD1 (6 bases). V lost 0 bases to trimming and J lost 0 bases, with 14 bases between them. The germline gives CDR1 MGHRA, CDR2 YSYEKL. The CDR3 loop spans 17 amino acids. CDR3 sequence (DNA): TGCGCCAGCAGCCAAGACCCTTGGGGACAAACTAACTATGGCTACACCTTC. Translating it yields CASSQDPWGQTNYGYTF.

This clonotype was observed a handful of times. The rearrangement joins TRBV2 to TRBJ2-3; D call uncertain. CDR1 is SNHLY, CDR2 FYNNEI, per germline. The CDR3 length is 11 residues. The V and J ends lost 9 bases and 3 bases respectively, with 7 bases between them. CDR3 sequence reads: CASCRTDTQYF. In DNA form, the CDR3 reads TGTGCCAGTTGCAGAACAGATACGCAGTATTTT.

On this clonotype itself: Its ends do not fully match the called genes, so a read error is possible. The chain combines TRBV7-2 with TRBJ2-1, with D perhaps matching TRBD1 (5 bases). Per germline, CDR1 SGHTA and CDR2 FQGNSA. This CDR3 comprises 14 residues. The CDR3 coding sequence is TGCGCCAGCAGCGTAGTAGTTGGGGCTAATGAGCAGTTCTTC. Residues: CASSVVVGANEQFF.

Many counts were recorded for this clonotype. This rearrangement joins TRBV7-2 to TRBJ2-1; D is unresolved. This CDR3 comprises 14 residues. Trimming removed 2 bases from V and 6 bases from J, with 11 bases in between. The germline V gene has CDR1 SGHTA and CDR2 FQGNSA. CDR3 bases: TGTGCCAGCAGCTTAAGCCCCTTACGCAATGAGCAGTTCTTC. Translating it yields CASSLSPLRNEQFF.

There are a few counts of this clonotype. The rearrangement uses TRBV29-1 and TRBJ2-1, with TRBD1 matching over 9 bases. Germline values: CDR1 SQVTM, CDR2 ANQGSEA. This CDR3 is built from 15 residues. The V and J ends lost 6 bases and 8 bases, in that order; junction bases with no gene match: 14. The CDR3 DNA reads as TGCAGCGTCTCCCGTACGACAGGGGGTAGTGATGAGCAGTTCTTC. As protein: CSVSRTTGGSDEQFF.

This chain connects TRBV9 to TRBJ1-1; the D is unclear. In germline, CDR1 is SGDLS, CDR2 YYNGEE. The V end lost 0 bases, the J end lost 0 bases, and 12 bases lay between the germline ends. The CDR3 runs to 16 residues. DNA for the CDR3: TGTGCCAGCAGCGTAGGACCACCATGGGTGAACACTGAAGCTTTCTTT. Encoded protein: CASSVGPPWVNTEAFF.